This T cell receptor (beta chain) was identified during a study of blood T cell repertoires in COVID-19. Study-level information: Italy, Spain and the United States were the sources of the convalescent and acute COVID-19 samples. T cells, B-cell-depleted T cells, or PBMCs provided the cDNA or gDNA that served as material.

Original processing notes: Reference gene primer amplification in the assay estimated nucleated cell counts. Clones were read by immunoSEQ multiplex PCR, and TCRdb kept only the in-frame ones, dropping some. The V and J calls and the clone size are those of that table, but D and trimming were determined from the DNA. This table holds nearly 80,000 clones, roughly 80% found once. V lost 2 bases and J 6 bases, leaving 12 bases between the germline ends. CDR3 size: 14 residues. Germline loops: CDR1 SGHRS, CDR2 YFSETQ. This clone was detected only a few times. This sequence joins TRBV5-1 and TRBJ2-1; D not certain. The receptor was isolated from a woman aged 70 to 79 with acute or convalescent COVID-19. Sequenced input: peripheral blood. The CDR3 loop reads CASSLKQSPNEQFF. The CDR3 DNA follows: TGCGCCAGCAGCTTAAAACAGAGTCCCAATGAGCAGTTCTTC. Based on the CDR3 plus reference TRBV5-1 and TRBJ2-1, the full variable domain is KAGVTQTPRYLIKTRGQQVTLSCSPISGHRSVSWYQQTPGQGLQFLFEYFSETQRNKGNFPGRFSGRQFSNSRSEMNVSTLELGDSALYLCASSLKQSPNEQFFGPGTRLTVL.